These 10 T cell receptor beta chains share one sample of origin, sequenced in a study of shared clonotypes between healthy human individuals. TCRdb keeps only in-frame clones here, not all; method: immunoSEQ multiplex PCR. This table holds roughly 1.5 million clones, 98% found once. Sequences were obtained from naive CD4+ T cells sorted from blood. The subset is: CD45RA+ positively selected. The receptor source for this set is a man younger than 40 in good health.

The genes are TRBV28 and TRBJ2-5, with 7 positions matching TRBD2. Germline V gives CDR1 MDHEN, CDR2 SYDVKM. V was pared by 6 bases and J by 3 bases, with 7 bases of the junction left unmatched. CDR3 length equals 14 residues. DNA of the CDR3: TGTGCCAGCAGGTCCTCTCTAGCGGAAGAGACCCAGTACTTC. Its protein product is CASRSSLAEETQYF.

CDR3 protein: CASRLRFLTEAFF. The DNA of the CDR3 is TGTGCCAGCAGACTTAGATTTCTGACTGAAGCTTTCTTT. The chain uses TRBV7-2 and TRBJ1-1; D not certain. Germline CDR1 and CDR2: SGHTA and FQGNSA. The ends were cut back, 6 bases at V and 5 bases at J, with 13 bases in the middle. The CDR3 covers 13 residues.

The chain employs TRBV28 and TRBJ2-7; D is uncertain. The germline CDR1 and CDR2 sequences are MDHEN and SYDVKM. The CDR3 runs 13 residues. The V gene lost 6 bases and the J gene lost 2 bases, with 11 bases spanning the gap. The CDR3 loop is CASRAGSAYEQYF. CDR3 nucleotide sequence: TGTGCCAGCAGGGCCGGCAGCGCCTACGAGCAGTACTTC. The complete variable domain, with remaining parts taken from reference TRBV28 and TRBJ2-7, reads DVKVTQSSRYLVKRTGEKVFLECVQDMDHENMFWYRQDPGLGLRLIYFSYDVKMKEKGDIPEGYSVSREKKERFSLILESASTNQTSMYLCASRAGSAYEQYFGPGTRLTVT.

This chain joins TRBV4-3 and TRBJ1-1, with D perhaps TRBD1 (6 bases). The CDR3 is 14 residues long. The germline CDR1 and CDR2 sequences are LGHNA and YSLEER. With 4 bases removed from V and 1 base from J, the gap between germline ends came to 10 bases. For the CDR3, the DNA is TGCGCCAGCAGCCTAGGACAGTGGAACACTGAAGCTTTCTTT. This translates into CASSLGQWNTEAFF.

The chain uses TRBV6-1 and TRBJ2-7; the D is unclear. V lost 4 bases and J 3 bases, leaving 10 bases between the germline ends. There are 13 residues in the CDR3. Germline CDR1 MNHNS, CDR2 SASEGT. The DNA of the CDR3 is TGTGCCAGCAGTGTGGCAGCAAGCTACGAGCAGTACTTC. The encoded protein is CASSVAASYEQYF.

CDR3 DNA: TGTGCCAGTAGAGGAAGGGACAGATTCTACGAGCAGTACTTC. It translates to CASRGRDRFYEQYF. The gene calls are TRBV19 and TRBJ2-7; 7 bases are shared with TRBD1. The trim removed 6 bases at V and 3 bases at J, leaving 8 bases unmatched. Germline V lookup: CDR1 LNHDA, CDR2 SQIVND (reference sequence). This CDR3 region has 14 residues.

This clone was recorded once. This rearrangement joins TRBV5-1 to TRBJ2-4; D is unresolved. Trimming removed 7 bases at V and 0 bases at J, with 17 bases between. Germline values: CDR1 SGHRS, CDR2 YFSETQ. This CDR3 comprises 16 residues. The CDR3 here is CASRPGTQGAKNIQYF. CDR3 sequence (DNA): TGCGCCAGCCGCCCAGGTACGCAAGGAGCCAAAAACATTCAGTACTTC.

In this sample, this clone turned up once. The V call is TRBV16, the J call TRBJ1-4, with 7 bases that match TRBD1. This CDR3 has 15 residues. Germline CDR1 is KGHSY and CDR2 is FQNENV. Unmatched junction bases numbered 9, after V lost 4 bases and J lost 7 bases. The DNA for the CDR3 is TGTGCCAGCAGCCCGCACAGGGGTGAGTCTGAAAAACTGTTTTTT. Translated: CASSPHRGESEKLFF.

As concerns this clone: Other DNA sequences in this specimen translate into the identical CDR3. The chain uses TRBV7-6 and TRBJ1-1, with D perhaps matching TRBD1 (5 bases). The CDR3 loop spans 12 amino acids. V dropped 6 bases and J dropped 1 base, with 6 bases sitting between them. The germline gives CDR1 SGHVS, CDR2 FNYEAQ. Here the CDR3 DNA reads TGTGCCAGCAGTACAGGGAACACTGAAGCTTTCTTT. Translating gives CASSTGNTEAFF.

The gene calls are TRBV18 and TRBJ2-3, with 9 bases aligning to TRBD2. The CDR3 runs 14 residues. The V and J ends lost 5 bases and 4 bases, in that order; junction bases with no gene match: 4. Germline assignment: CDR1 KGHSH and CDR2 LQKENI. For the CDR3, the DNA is TGTGCCAGCTCAATCAGCGGGAGGTCAGATACGCAGTATTTT. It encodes CASSISGRSDTQYF.